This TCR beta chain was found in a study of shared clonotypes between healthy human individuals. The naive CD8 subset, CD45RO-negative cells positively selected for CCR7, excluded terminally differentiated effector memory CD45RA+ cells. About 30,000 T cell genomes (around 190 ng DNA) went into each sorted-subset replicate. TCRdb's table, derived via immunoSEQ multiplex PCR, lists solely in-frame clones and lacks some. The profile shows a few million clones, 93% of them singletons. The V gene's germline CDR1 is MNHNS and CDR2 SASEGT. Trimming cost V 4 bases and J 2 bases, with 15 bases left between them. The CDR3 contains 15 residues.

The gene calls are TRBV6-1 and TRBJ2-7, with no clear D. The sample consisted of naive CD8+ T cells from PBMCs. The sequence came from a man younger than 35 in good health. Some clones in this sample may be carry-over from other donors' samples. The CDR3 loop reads CASSVTPTNAYEQYF. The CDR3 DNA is TGTGCCAGCAGTGTCACTCCAACCAACGCCTACGAGCAGTACTTC.